Detailed here is one T cell receptor beta chain. This specimen comes from a study of blood T cell repertoires in COVID-19. CDR1 and CDR2 (germline): MNHNY, SVGAGI (reference sequence). This CDR3 is 14 amino acids long. V trimming: 5 bases; J trimming: 4 bases; junction bases outside the gene matches: 4. TCRdb's copy holds only in-frame clones and misses some; the assay was immunoSEQ multiplex PCR. The sample yields more than 400,000 clones, around 85% seen once. Sequencing was done on a sample of peripheral blood. V usage is TRBV6-6 and J usage is TRBJ2-7; TRBD2 agrees at 11 bases. The receptor was derived from a human donor in a cohort sampled during active COVID-19. This CDR3 is CASSHPSGRYEQYF. In DNA form, the CDR3 reads TGTGCCAGCAGTCACCCTAGCGGGAGGTACGAGCAGTACTTC.